Listed below are T cell receptor beta chains from one sample, sequenced in a study of shared clonotypes between healthy human individuals. Sequenced by immunoSEQ multiplex PCR; TCRdb stores in-frame clones only, minus some. The repertoire includes some 500,000 clones, around 80% of them detected once, and approximately 12% sits in the top ten. Specimen: PBMCs. The receptors were sampled from a woman in her thirties or forties in good health. Some clones in this sample may be carry-over from other donors' samples. Each CDR3 is given with its conserved first and last residue. The D gene is left open where the match is weak. Clone size is shown for a subset of rows, as once, few, many or a class of expanded clone.

J,V,size,D,CDR3,DNA
TRBJ2-7,TRBV28,many,TRBD1,CASSLGDWTGGYYEQYF,TGTGCCAGCAGTTTAGGCGATTGGACAGGGGGCTACTACGAGCAGTACTTC
TRBJ2-7,TRBV4-3,NA,TRBD1,CASSRDRGLYEQYF,TGCGCCAGCAGCCGTGACAGGGGGCTCTACGAGCAGTACTTC
TRBJ2-2,TRBV7-6,NA,NA,CASSPRPRVGGELFF,TGTGCCAGCAGCCCCCGTCCCCGAGTTGGCGGGGAGCTGTTTTTT
TRBJ1-1,TRBV10-3,few,NA,CAISDGDDRPGAFF,TGTGCCATCAGTGATGGAGATGACCGCCCGGGAGCTTTCTTT
TRBJ1-2,TRBV15,once,TRBD1,CATSRPGTGNYGYTF,TGTGCCACCAGCAGACCCGGGACAGGGAACTATGGCTACACCTTC
TRBJ1-5,TRBV19,once,NA,CASSMAGDNQPQHF,TGTGCCAGTAGTATGGCAGGGGACAATCAGCCCCAGCATTTT
TRBJ2-7,TRBV28,NA,NA,CASSPPPSYEQYF,TGTGCCAGCAGTCCCCCCCCGAGCTACGAGCAGTACTTC
TRBJ1-5,TRBV27,NA,NA,CASSGQNSNQPQHF,TGTGCCAGCAGTGGACAGAATAGCAATCAGCCCCAGCATTTT
TRBJ2-7,TRBV10-3,few,NA,CAITRGGEQYF,TGTGCCATCACCAGAGGGGGGGAGCAGTACTTC
TRBJ1-2,TRBV18,NA,TRBD1,CASSPSGTAKYYGYTF,TGTGCCAGCTCACCTAGCGGGACAGCAAAGTACTATGGCTACACCTTC
TRBJ2-3,TRBV11-2,NA,TRBD2,CASSPTSDTQYF,TGTGCCAGCAGCCCGACTAGCGATACGCAGTATTTT
TRBJ1-4,TRBV6-6,NA,TRBD1,CASSSDRVFGEKLFF,TGTGCCAGCAGTAGTGACAGGGTTTTCGGTGAAAAACTGTTTTTT
TRBJ1-6,TRBV28,NA,NA,CASSLYQGTLRHSPLHF,TGTGCCAGCAGTTTATACCAGGGGACTCTCCGACATTCACCCCTCCACTTT
TRBJ2-1,TRBV29-1,NA,TRBD1,CSGTGAYNEQFF,TGCAGCGGGACAGGGGCTTACAATGAGCAGTTCTTC
TRBJ2-7,TRBV28,once,NA,CASRKQWGDYEQYF,TGTGCCAGCAGGAAACAATGGGGGGATTACGAGCAGTACTTC
TRBJ1-2,TRBV7-9,NA,NA,CASSKERRVDGYTF,TGTGCCAGCAGCAAGGAGCGGCGAGTGGATGGCTACACCTTC
TRBJ1-1,TRBV21-1,NA,NA,CASLGLNTEAFF,TGTGCCAGCCTGGGCCTGAACACTGAAGCTTTCTTT